A single sample gave rise to the 10 T cell receptor beta chains below, sequenced in a study of blood T cell repertoires in COVID-19. Using immunoSEQ multiplex PCR, the repertoire was profiled, and TCRdb retains in-frame clones only, with some absent. The sample lists 490,000 or so clones, approximately 86% seen once, with around 7.9% in the top ten. Sequencing used PBMCs or T cells enriched from blood (not recorded which). The receptors were gathered from a woman in her fifties or sixties who had recovered from COVID-19.

The chain uses TRBV6-6 and TRBJ2-7; D is undetermined. The CDR3 contains 16 residues. The germline V gene has CDR1 MNHNY and CDR2 SVGAGI (reference sequence). V lost 6 bases to trimming and J lost 2 bases, with 20 bases between them. CDR3: CASRPPQTPLTYEQYF. The CDR3, as DNA: TGTGCCAGCAGGCCCCCACAGACGCCGCTGACCTACGAGCAGTACTTC.

The rearrangement uses TRBV6-5 and TRBJ2-7; 8 bases are a match to TRBD1. Germline V CDR1 and CDR2: MNHEY, SVGAGI. V gave up 7 bases and J gave up 1 base; unmatched junction bases: 6. The CDR3 extends over 14 amino acids. Written as DNA, the CDR3 is TGTGCCAGCATCCACAGGGGGAGTTCCTACGAGCAGTACGTC. It is translated as CASIHRGSSYEQYV.

This clone showed up just once. The J gene is TRBJ1-2, the V gene TRBV11-3; no clear D. The CDR3 has 13 residues. The germline CDR1 and CDR2 sequences are SGHNT and YENEEA. With 5 bases removed from V and 4 bases from J, the gap between germline ends came to 11 bases. The CDR3, as DNA: TGTGCCAGCAGCCCGGCGGTGTCCTATGGCTACACCTTC. Translated: CASSPAVSYGYTF.

There are a few counts of this clone. The sample carries other DNA sequences with the same CDR3. This rearrangement joins TRBV28 to TRBJ1-5; D may be TRBD1 (5 bases). CDR1 and CDR2 (germline): MDHEN, SYDVKM. The CDR3 loop spans 12 amino acids. The V end was cut by 5 bases, the J end by 6 bases, with 8 bases between. For the CDR3, the DNA is TGTGCCAGCAGTCTCACAGGTCAGCCCCAGCATTTT. This sequence encodes CASSLTGQPQHF. The full variable domain, completed using reference TRBV28 and TRBJ1-5, is DVKVTQSSRYLVKRTGEKVFLECVQDMDHENMFWYRQDPGLGLRLIYFSYDVKMKEKGDIPEGYSVSREKKERFSLILESASTNQTSMYLCASSLTGQPQHFGDGTRLSIL.

V is TRBV19 and J is TRBJ2-5; D not resolved. There are 16 residues in the CDR3. CDR1 is LNHDA, CDR2 SQIVND, per germline (reference sequence). V shed 0 bases and J shed 1 base, with 12 bases lying between them. CDR3 sequence (DNA): TGTGCCAGTAGTATAGAACTGGGCAGTCTCCAAGAGACCCAGTACTTC. Encoded protein: CASSIELGSLQETQYF.

The rearrangement links TRBV10-3 to TRBJ1-6; 8 bases fit TRBD1. Unmatched junction bases numbered 1, after V lost 7 bases and J lost 8 bases. Germline CDR1 reads ENHRY; CDR2 reads SYGVKD. The CDR3 is 12 amino acids. CDR3 sequence (DNA): TGTGCCATCAAACAGGGGGATTCACCCCTCCACTTT. Its protein is CAIKQGDSPLHF.

The chain couples TRBV19 to TRBJ2-3; 9 bases match TRBD1. CDR1 is LNHDA and CDR2 is SQIVND in the germline V gene (reference sequence). The CDR3 contains 16 residues. J was trimmed by 2 bases and V by 5 bases; bases with no gene match: 8. The CDR3 here is CASSADRGFLTDTQYF. The CDR3 DNA reads as TGTGCCAGTAGTGCGGACAGGGGTTTTCTCACAGATACGCAGTATTTT.

The V gene is TRBV7-2, the J gene TRBJ2-3, with 7 positions matching TRBD2. The CDR3 runs to 16 residues. Germline assignment: CDR1 SGHTA and CDR2 FQGNSA. The trim removed 7 bases at V and 7 bases at J, leaving 17 bases unmatched. The CDR3 here is CASTNSAGLVLYTQYF. In nucleotides, the CDR3 is TGTGCCAGCACCAACTCAGCAGGACTAGTACTGTATACGCAGTATTTT.

The chain recombines TRBV7-8 with TRBJ1-2, with a possible D match to TRBD1 (6 bases). The length of the CDR3 is 13 residues. CDR1 and CDR2 from the germline V gene are SGHVS and FQNEAQ. Trimming cost V 6 bases and J 2 bases, with 10 bases left between them. CDR3 residues: CASRRDTNYGYTF. The CDR3 nucleotides are TGTGCCAGCAGACGGGACACCAACTATGGCTACACCTTC.

The CDR3 coding sequence is TGTGCCAGCAGCTTAGCCCCAGGGGCTGGGGCCAACGTCCTGACTTTC. Its translation: CASSLAPGAGANVLTF. V gene TRBV11-2 combines with J gene TRBJ2-6; the D gene is possibly TRBD1 (6 bases). Trimming took off 1 base at V and 2 bases at J, with 9 bases between the two ends. The V gene's germline CDR1 is SGHAT and CDR2 FQNNGV. This CDR3 is 16 amino acids long.